A selection of T cell receptor beta chains follows, all from one sample in a study of shared T cell receptors in the human thymus. The method was immunoSEQ multiplex PCR; TCRdb's version includes in-frame clones alone and lacks a portion of them. Of some 700,000 clones in the sample, more than 75% were seen once. These data are also associated with another study on human thymus T cells.

Sequencing used thymocytes. All receptors derive from a boy in the first two years of life with a congenital heart defect. CDR3s include the opening cysteine and the closing phenylalanine or tryptophan. The order of the fields is D gene, V gene, J gene, CDR3 length, clone size, CDR3 protein, CDR3 DNA. D genes are given only for firm matches. The size of a clone is reported for some rows only, either as once, few or many, or as a class for expanded clones.

D: TRBD2; V: TRBV25-1; J: TRBJ2-1; length: 15; size: NA; CDR3: CASLPTSGSINEQFF; DNA: TGTGCCAGCCTCCCAACTAGCGGGAGTATAAATGAGCAGTTCTTC
D: TRBD2; V: TRBV5-5; J: TRBJ2-5; length: 15; size: NA; CDR3: CASSRGAGVGETQYF; DNA: TGTGCCAGCAGCCGCGGAGCGGGAGTAGGAGAGACCCAGTACTTC
D: TRBD2; V: TRBV29-1; J: TRBJ2-1; length: 13; size: NA; CDR3: CSVVTSGSNEQFF; DNA: TGCAGCGTTGTGACTAGCGGGAGCAATGAGCAGTTCTTC
D: TRBD2; V: TRBV5-1; J: TRBJ2-2; length: 19; size: NA; CDR3: CASSLVGLAIPRSAGELFF; DNA: TGCGCCAGCAGCTTGGTGGGACTAGCGATACCGCGATCGGCCGGGGAGCTGTTTTTT
D: NA; V: TRBV27; J: TRBJ2-7; length: 13; size: NA; CDR3: CASSLPVVYEQYF; DNA: TGTGCCAGCAGTTTACCGGTGGTCTACGAGCAGTACTTC
D: NA; V: TRBV7-9; J: TRBJ2-3; length: 13; size: NA; CDR3: CASSYLRGDTQYF; DNA: TGTGCCAGCAGCTACCTTAGGGGAGATACGCAGTATTTT
D: NA; V: TRBV5-1; J: TRBJ2-7; length: 14; size: NA; CDR3: CASSQGTTSYEQYF; DNA: TGCGCCAGCAGTCAGGGGACCACCTCCTACGAGCAGTACTTC
D: TRBD1; V: TRBV10-2; J: TRBJ2-7; length: 17; size: NA; CDR3: CASSDPSGTGDPYEQYF; DNA: TGCGCCAGCAGTGACCCCTCCGGGACAGGGGACCCCTACGAGCAGTACTTC
D: TRBD2; V: TRBV27; J: TRBJ2-7; length: 19; size: NA; CDR3: CASSPTALAALEGSYEQYF; DNA: TGTGCCAGCAGCCCCACGGCACTAGCGGCTCTAGAAGGCTCCTACGAGCAGTACTTC
D: NA; V: TRBV6-5; J: TRBJ2-5; length: 15; size: NA; CDR3: CASRSWGEAQETQYF; DNA: TGTGCCAGCAGAAGCTGGGGGGAGGCGCAAGAGACCCAGTACTTC
D: TRBD2; V: TRBV5-1; J: TRBJ2-2; length: 18; size: NA; CDR3: CASSPEAGGGPTTGELFF; DNA: TGCGCCAGCAGCCCTGAAGCCGGGGGAGGGCCGACCACCGGGGAGCTGTTTTTT
D: NA; V: TRBV15; J: TRBJ2-5; length: 18; size: NA; CDR3: CATSRDGVRRECQETQYF; DNA: TGTGCCACCAGCAGAGATGGGGTCAGGAGGGAGTGCCAAGAGACCCAGTACTTC
D: NA; V: TRBV6-6; J: TRBJ2-3; length: 15; size: few; CDR3: CASSYPAGGTDTQYF; DNA: TGTGCCAGCAGTTACCCCGCCGGGGGAACAGATACGCAGTATTTT
D: TRBD2; V: TRBV30; J: TRBJ2-5; length: 16; size: few; CDR3: CAWNAGGPENEETQYF; DNA: TGTGCCTGGAATGCGGGAGGCCCCGAGAACGAAGAGACCCAGTACTTC
D: NA; V: TRBV19; J: TRBJ1-1; length: 14; size: few; CDR3: CASSPRDSSTEAFF; DNA: TGTGCCAGTAGTCCCCGGGACTCGAGCACTGAAGCTTTCTTT
D: TRBD2; V: TRBV7-9; J: TRBJ2-3; length: 17; size: NA; CDR3: CASSSRLTSGRKDTQYF; DNA: TGTGCCAGCAGCTCACGACTGACTAGCGGGAGAAAAGATACGCAGTATTTT
D: NA; V: TRBV11-1; J: TRBJ2-1; length: 16; size: NA; CDR3: CASSLAEREVYNEQFF; DNA: TGTGCCAGCAGCTTAGCCGAACGGGAAGTATACAATGAGCAGTTCTTC
D: TRBD1; V: TRBV11-2; J: TRBJ1-1; length: 14; size: NA; CDR3: CASSPLAQGSAAFF; DNA: TGTGCCAGCAGCCCCCTTGCACAGGGGTCTGCTGCTTTCTTT
D: NA; V: TRBV18; J: TRBJ2-7; length: 15; size: NA; CDR3: CASSPETVFSYEQYF; DNA: TGTGCCAGCTCACCAGAGACAGTCTTCTCCTACGAGCAGTACTTC
D: NA; V: TRBV29-1; J: TRBJ2-2; length: 14; size: NA; CDR3: CSVEDHRNTGELFF; DNA: TGCAGCGTTGAAGATCACAGAAACACCGGGGAGCTGTTTTTT
D: TRBD1; V: TRBV14; J: TRBJ2-7; length: 16; size: NA; CDR3: CASSRTGERTPHEQYF; DNA: TGTGCCAGCAGCCGGACAGGAGAACGCACCCCGCACGAGCAGTACTTC
D: TRBD2; V: TRBV7-2; J: TRBJ2-7; length: 15; size: NA; CDR3: CASSLRGRGVYEQYF; DNA: TGTGCCAGCAGCCTACGGGGGAGGGGAGTCTACGAGCAGTACTTC
D: TRBD2; V: TRBV14; J: TRBJ2-7; length: 19; size: NA; CDR3: CASSQDGGGLAGGLDEQYF; DNA: TGTGCCAGCAGCCAAGATGGAGGGGGACTAGCGGGAGGGCTGGACGAGCAGTACTTC
D: NA; V: TRBV13; J: TRBJ2-5; length: 16; size: NA; CDR3: CASSLGGQGTGETQYF; DNA: TGTGCCAGCAGCTTAGGCGGGCAGGGTACCGGGGAGACCCAGTACTTC
D: TRBD2; V: TRBV28; J: TRBJ2-7; length: 13; size: NA; CDR3: CATRTSGTYEQYF; DNA: TGTGCCACCAGGACTAGCGGGACGTACGAGCAGTACTTC
D: TRBD1; V: TRBV15; J: TRBJ1-5; length: 16; size: NA; CDR3: CATSRPGDRINQPQHF; DNA: TGTGCCACCAGCAGACCCGGGGACAGAATTAATCAGCCCCAGCATTTT
D: TRBD2; V: TRBV2; J: TRBJ2-3; length: 19; size: NA; CDR3: CASSRRVNGTSGSTDTQYF; DNA: TGTGCCAGCAGCCGCAGGGTAAACGGAACTAGCGGGAGCACAGATACGCAGTATTTT
D: TRBD2; V: TRBV4-3; J: TRBJ2-7; length: 18; size: NA; CDR3: CASSQRGLAGGDTYEQYF; DNA: TGCGCCAGCAGCCAAAGAGGACTAGCGGGAGGGGATACCTACGAGCAGTACTTC
D: TRBD2; V: TRBV7-2; J: TRBJ2-1; length: 17; size: NA; CDR3: CASSLPVSGRSYNEQFF; DNA: TGTGCCAGCAGCTTACCGGTGAGCGGGAGGTCCTACAATGAGCAGTTCTTC
D: TRBD1; V: TRBV13; J: TRBJ2-1; length: 17; size: once; CDR3: CASSFLLGQGAYNEQFF; DNA: TGTGCCAGCAGCTTTTTGCTGGGACAGGGAGCCTACAATGAGCAGTTCTTC
D: TRBD2; V: TRBV9; J: TRBJ2-1; length: 16; size: NA; CDR3: CASSVVPGGPYNEQFF; DNA: TGTGCCAGCAGCGTAGTACCGGGAGGGCCGTACAATGAGCAGTTCTTC
D: TRBD1; V: TRBV5-1; J: TRBJ1-4; length: 15; size: few; CDR3: CASSGSGGNGEKLFF; DNA: TGCGCCAGCAGCGGGTCAGGGGGAAACGGTGAAAAACTGTTTTTT
D: TRBD1; V: TRBV11-3; J: TRBJ2-7; length: 14; size: NA; CDR3: CASSVYGDSREQYF; DNA: TGTGCCAGCAGCGTATACGGGGACAGCCGGGAGCAGTACTTC
D: TRBD2; V: TRBV6-4; J: TRBJ2-3; length: 15; size: NA; CDR3: CASSLVAGAVDTQYF; DNA: TGTGCCAGCAGTCTCGTAGCGGGAGCTGTAGATACGCAGTATTTT
D: TRBD1; V: TRBV13; J: TRBJ2-7; length: 15; size: NA; CDR3: CASSIGQAEVYEQYF; DNA: TGTGCCAGCAGCATCGGACAGGCGGAGGTATACGAGCAGTACTTC
D: TRBD2; V: TRBV6-4; J: TRBJ2-1; length: 17; size: NA; CDR3: CASSDHPRETSYNEQFF; DNA: TGTGCCAGCAGTGACCATCCGCGGGAGACCTCCTACAATGAGCAGTTCTTC
D: TRBD2; V: TRBV6-4; J: TRBJ2-2; length: 18; size: NA; CDR3: CASSVLPSGTPNTGELFF; DNA: TGTGCCAGCAGTGTCTTGCCTAGCGGGACCCCGAACACCGGGGAGCTGTTTTTT
D: NA; V: TRBV7-2; J: TRBJ2-1; length: 14; size: NA; CDR3: CASRRTGNYNEQFF; DNA: TGTGCCAGCAGGAGGACGGGAAACTACAATGAGCAGTTCTTC
D: NA; V: TRBV15; J: TRBJ1-2; length: 11; size: NA; CDR3: CATRGGEGYTF; DNA: TGTGCCACCCGGGGGGGTGAAGGCTACACCTTC
D: TRBD2; V: TRBV6-4; J: TRBJ2-3; length: 15; size: NA; CDR3: CASSRGLAGTDTQYF; DNA: TGTGCCAGCAGCCGCGGACTAGCGGGCACAGATACGCAGTATTTT
D: NA; V: TRBV12-5; J: TRBJ2-6; length: 17; size: NA; CDR3: CASGLSGFMTGANVLTF; DNA: TGTGCTAGTGGTTTGTCCGGGTTTATGACTGGGGCCAACGTCCTGACTTTC
D: TRBD2; V: TRBV15; J: TRBJ2-7; length: 14; size: NA; CDR3: CATSRGLAGDEQYF; DNA: TGTGCCACCAGCAGAGGACTAGCGGGAGATGAGCAGTACTTC
D: TRBD2; V: TRBV2; J: TRBJ2-1; length: 18; size: NA; CDR3: CASSEDVTAGGFYNEQFF; DNA: TGTGCCAGCAGTGAAGACGTTACAGCGGGAGGGTTCTACAATGAGCAGTTCTTC
D: NA; V: TRBV29-1; J: TRBJ2-1; length: 15; size: NA; CDR3: CSVVHGRGTYNEQFF; DNA: TGCAGCGTTGTTCACGGGAGAGGAACCTACAATGAGCAGTTCTTC
D: TRBD2; V: TRBV28; J: TRBJ2-3; length: 14; size: NA; CDR3: CATVGLAGDHTQYF; DNA: TGTGCCACCGTCGGACTAGCGGGAGATCATACGCAGTATTTT